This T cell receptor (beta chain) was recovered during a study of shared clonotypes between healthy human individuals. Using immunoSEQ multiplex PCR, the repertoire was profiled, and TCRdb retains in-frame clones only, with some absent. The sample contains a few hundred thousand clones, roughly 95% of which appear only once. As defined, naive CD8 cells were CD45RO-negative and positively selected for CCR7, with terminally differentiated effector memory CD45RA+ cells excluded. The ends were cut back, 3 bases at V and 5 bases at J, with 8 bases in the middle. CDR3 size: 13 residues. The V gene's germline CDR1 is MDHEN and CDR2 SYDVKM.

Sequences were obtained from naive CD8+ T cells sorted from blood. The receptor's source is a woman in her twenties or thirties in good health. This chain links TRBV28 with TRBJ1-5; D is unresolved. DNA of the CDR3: TGTGCCAGCAGTTTTTCCAGATATCAGCCCCAGCATTTT. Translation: CASSFSRYQPQHF.